This TCR beta chain came from a study of cytomegalovirus exposure and HLA in healthy donors. The study, taken as a whole, reports: Researchers counted 150 to 200 TCR beta chains as cytomegalovirus-associated. Most sequenced TCRs were rare (though some public TCRs occurred in many donors).

Sequencing was performed with immunoSEQ multiplex PCR; in TCRdb, only in-frame clones are kept and a portion is missing. Among hundreds of thousands of clones, roughly 83% were seen once, and the ten largest hold around 5.6%. The CDR3 totals 16 residues. The ends lost 7 bases at V and 4 bases at J; junction bases unmatched: 15. Germline assignment: CDR1 GTSNPN and CDR2 SVGIG (reference sequence). For this clone: Its antigen is unknown.

The clonotype originates from a woman in her late teens or twenties in good health and CMV-seronegative. The chain is built from TRBV30 and TRBJ2-5, with 10 bases aligning to TRBD2. Specimen: PBMCs. This CDR3 is CASSTIERGGRETQYF. DNA for the CDR3: TGTGCCTCGTCCACGATTGAGCGGGGGGGCCGAGAGACCCAGTACTTC.